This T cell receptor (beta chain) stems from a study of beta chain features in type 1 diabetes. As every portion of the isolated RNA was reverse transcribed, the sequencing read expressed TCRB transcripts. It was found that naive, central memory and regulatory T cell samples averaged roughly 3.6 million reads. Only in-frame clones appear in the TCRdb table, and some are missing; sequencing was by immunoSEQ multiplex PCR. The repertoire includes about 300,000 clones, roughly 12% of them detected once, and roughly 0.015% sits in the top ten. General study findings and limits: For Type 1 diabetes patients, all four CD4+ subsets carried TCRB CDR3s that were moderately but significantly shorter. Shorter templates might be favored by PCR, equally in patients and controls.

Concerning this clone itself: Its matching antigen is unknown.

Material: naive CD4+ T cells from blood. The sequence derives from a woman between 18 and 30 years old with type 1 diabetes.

CDR3 sequence reads: CSARLFNEQFF. Written as DNA, the CDR3 is TGCAGTGCTAGACTTTTCAATGAGCAGTTCTTC. The chain carries TRBV20-1 and TRBJ2-1; D ambiguous. The CDR3 loop spans 11 amino acids. The germline CDR1 and CDR2 sequences are DFQATT and SNEGSKA (reference sequence). V gave up 2 bases and J gave up 6 bases, with 5 bases separating them.